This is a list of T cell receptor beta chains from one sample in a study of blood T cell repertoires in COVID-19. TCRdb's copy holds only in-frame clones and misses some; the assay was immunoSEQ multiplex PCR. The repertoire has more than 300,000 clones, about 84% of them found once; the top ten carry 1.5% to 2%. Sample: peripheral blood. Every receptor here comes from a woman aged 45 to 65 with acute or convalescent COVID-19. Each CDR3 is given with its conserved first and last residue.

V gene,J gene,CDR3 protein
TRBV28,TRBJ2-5,CASSLGGPLETQYF
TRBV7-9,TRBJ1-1,CASSSYQGNTEAFF
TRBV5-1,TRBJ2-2,CASSLKQGTAGELFF
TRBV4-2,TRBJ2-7,CASSQVAGLESYEQYF
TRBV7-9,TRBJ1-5,CASTVGGGGQPQHF
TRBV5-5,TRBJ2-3,CASSLGGGTDTQYF
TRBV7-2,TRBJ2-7,CASSNSGTGFYEQYF
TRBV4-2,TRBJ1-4,CASSQDHGTGNSEKLFF
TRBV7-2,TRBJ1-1,CASSLEVGSGEAFF
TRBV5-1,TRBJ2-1,CASSSDWSSYNEQFF
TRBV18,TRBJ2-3,CASSPPSRGPPSTDTQYF
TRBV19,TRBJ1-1,CASSDRQNTEAFF